The next 21 T cell receptor beta chains were all read from a single sample in a study of blood T cell repertoires in COVID-19. The data were produced by immunoSEQ multiplex PCR, yet TCRdb's version contains in-frame clones alone and is incomplete. The profile shows over 300,000 clones, approximately 90% of them singletons. The sequenced sample was PBMCs or T cells enriched from blood (not recorded which). The receptor source for this set is a woman aged 18-29 years who had recovered from COVID-19.

The chain has TRBV7-2 and TRBJ1-6; D is perhaps TRBD1 (6 bases). This CDR3 spans 16 amino acids. From germline, CDR1 is SGHTA and CDR2 FQGNSA. V shed 5 bases and J shed 8 bases, with 19 bases lying between them. Here the CDR3 DNA reads TGTGCCAGCAGCCCTCCGGACAGCCATCGTGATTCACCCCTCCACTTT. Translating it yields CASSPPDSHRDSPLHF.

The rearrangement uses TRBV20-1 and TRBJ1-5; D is uncertain. This CDR3 comprises 15 residues. Looked up from germline, CDR1 is DFQATT and CDR2 is SNEGSKA (reference sequence). Deletions cut 3 bases from V and 0 bases from J, with 12 bases between. DNA for the CDR3: TGCAGTGCTAGTGTTTTTCGGGGTAGCAATCAGCCCCAGCATTTT. This codes for CSASVFRGSNQPQHF.

The chain employs TRBV14 and TRBJ2-7; 9 positions match TRBD1. Trimming removed 5 bases from V and 0 bases from J; junction bases left unmatched: 14. This CDR3 is built from 18 residues. Germline V gives CDR1 SGHDN, CDR2 FVKESK. CDR3 in amino acids: CASSKTGTGLYPSYEQYF. The CDR3 bases are TGTGCCAGCAGCAAAACCGGGACAGGGCTCTATCCCTCCTACGAGCAGTACTTC. Combining the CDR3 with reference TRBV14 and TRBJ2-7 gives the whole variable domain EAGVTQFPSHSVIEKGQTVTLRCDPISGHDNLYWYRRVMGKEIKFLLHFVKESKQDESGMPNNRFLAERTGGTYSTLKVQPAELEDSGVYFCASSKTGTGLYPSYEQYFGPGTRLTVT.

The chain recombines TRBV30 with TRBJ2-1, with 12 bases aligning to TRBD1. The V and J ends lost 3 bases and 6 bases, in that order; junction bases with no gene match: 6. From germline, CDR1 is GTSNPN and CDR2 SVGIG (reference sequence). This CDR3 region has 15 residues. CDR3 coding DNA: TGTGCCTGGAGGAAAAGGGACAGGGGGCTCAATGAGCAGTTCTTC. Protein sequence: CAWRKRDRGLNEQFF.

The V gene is TRBV5-1, the J gene TRBJ1-1; no reliable D call. The V end lost 0 bases, the J end lost 2 bases, and 8 bases lay between the germline ends. CDR3 size: 14 residues. CDR1 and CDR2 (germline): SGHRS, YFSETQ. In nucleotides, the CDR3 is TGCGCCAGCAGCTTGGCCAGTATCAACACTGAAGCTTTCTTT. The encoded protein is CASSLASINTEAFF. Full variable domain (outside the CDR3, taken from reference TRBV5-1 and TRBJ1-1): KAGVTQTPRYLIKTRGQQVTLSCSPISGHRSVSWYQQTPGQGLQFLFEYFSETQRNKGNFPGRFSGRQFSNSRSEMNVSTLELGDSALYLCASSLASINTEAFFGQGTRLTVV.

The chain combines TRBV18 with TRBJ2-7; 11 bases are shared with TRBD1. Germline values: CDR1 KGHSH, CDR2 LQKENI. The ends lost 4 bases at V and 0 bases at J; junction bases unmatched: 5. CDR3 length: 16 residues. The CDR3: CASSHGTGGSSYEQYF. The CDR3 coding sequence is TGTGCCAGCTCACATGGGACAGGGGGAAGCTCCTACGAGCAGTACTTC.

This clone was observed at least ten times. The rearrangement links TRBV5-1 to TRBJ1-2, with 7 nucleotides matching TRBD1. The CDR3 contains 15 residues. The V segment lost 6 bases and the J segment 2 bases; nucleotides outside the gene matches: 10. Germline V gene sequence: CDR1 SGHRS, CDR2 YFSETQ. The CDR3 spells CASNQGTEVNYGYTF. CDR3 coding DNA: TGCGCCAGCAACCAGGGGACAGAAGTAAACTATGGCTACACCTTC.

V is TRBV3-1 (or the pseudogene TRBV3-2) and J is TRBJ2-1; TRBD2 aligns across 9 bases. V lost 4 bases and J lost 2; bases outside the gene matches: 6. Germline V gene sequence: CDR1 LGHDT, CDR2 YNNKEL (reference sequence). The length of the CDR3 is 16 residues. CDR3 protein: CASSPWTSVAYNEQFF. The CDR3 nucleotides read TGTGCCAGCAGCCCTTGGACTAGCGTCGCCTACAATGAGCAGTTCTTC.

This rearrangement joins TRBV27 to TRBJ2-3, with 7 bases lining up with TRBD2. J gave up 2 bases and V 2 bases, and 7 bases lay outside the gene matches. This CDR3 comprises 16 residues. In germline, CDR1 is MNHEY, CDR2 SMNVEV (reference sequence). The CDR3 is CASSLNVGGPTDTQYF. For the CDR3, the DNA is TGTGCCAGCAGTTTAAACGTGGGAGGGCCCACAGATACGCAGTATTTT.

The rearrangement joins TRBV2 to TRBJ2-7; TRBD2 agrees at 14 bases. This CDR3 comprises 16 residues. Germline V gene data show CDR1 as SNHLY and CDR2 as FYNNEI. The V and J ends lost 6 bases and 5 bases, in that order; junction bases with no gene match: 9. CDR3 sequence: CASSQGLAGAGNEQYF. The CDR3 DNA is TGTGCCAGCAGCCAGGGACTAGCGGGGGCCGGGAACGAGCAGTACTTC.

The V call is TRBV30, the J call TRBJ1-4; perhaps TRBD1 as D (5 bases). The germline V gene encodes CDR1 GTSNPN and CDR2 SVGIG (reference sequence). The CDR3 has 16 amino acids. The ends were cut back, 0 bases at V and 0 bases at J, with 11 bases in the middle. The DNA for the CDR3 is TGTGCCTGGAGTGTAGCTGGGGCAGCAACTAATGAAAAACTGTTTTTT. Protein product: CAWSVAGAATNEKLFF.

The chain carries TRBV18 and TRBJ2-7; D call uncertain. Germline V gene data show CDR1 as KGHSH and CDR2 as LQKENI. The V end was cut by 4 bases, the J end by 2 bases, with 12 bases between. The CDR3 has 14 amino acids. This CDR3 is CASSLATHAYEQYF. CDR3 coding DNA: TGTGCCAGCTCACTTGCTACTCATGCCTACGAGCAGTACTTC.

The chain combines TRBV10-2 with TRBJ1-3, with 12 bases lining up with TRBD1. V lost 3 bases to trimming and J lost 4 bases; unmatched junction nucleotides: 10. The CDR3 sequence is 18 residues long. Per germline, CDR1 WSHSY and CDR2 SAAADI. Here the CDR3 reads CASSDVGTGGSSGNTIYF. In DNA form, the CDR3 reads TGCGCCAGCAGTGACGTTGGGACAGGGGGCTCGAGCGGAAACACCATATATTTT.

The V call is TRBV19, the J call TRBJ1-1, with 8 bases fitting TRBD1. This CDR3 comprises 15 residues. V shed 3 bases, J shed 5 bases, and the junction held 8 bases outside the gene matches. Germline V gene lookup returns CDR1 LNHDA and CDR2 SQIVND (reference sequence). CDR3 in DNA: TGTGCCAGTAGTATTCCGACAGGGGTAAGTACTGAAGCTTTCTTT. Residues: CASSIPTGVSTEAFF. The whole variable domain, filled in from reference TRBV19 and TRBJ1-1, reads DGGITQSPKYLFRKEGQNVTLSCEQNLNHDAMYWYRQDPGQGLRLIYYSQIVNDFQKGDIAEGYSVSREKKESFPLTVTSAQKNPTAFYLCASSIPTGVSTEAFFGQGTRLTVV.

V usage is TRBV7-9 and J usage is TRBJ2-1, with a weak D call TRBD1 (5 bases). The V end was cut by 2 bases, the J end by 8 bases, with 19 bases between. The CDR3 spans 16 residues. Germline V gives CDR1 SEHNR, CDR2 FQNEAQ (reference sequence). CDR3 loop: CASSLTGQTLGHEQFF. In DNA form, the CDR3 reads TGTGCCAGCAGCTTAACAGGTCAGACGTTAGGGCATGAGCAGTTCTTC.

V is TRBV10-2 and J is TRBJ1-5, with a weak D call TRBD1 (6 bases). This CDR3 spans 12 amino acids. V was clipped by 9 bases and J by 1 base, with 7 bases between them. CDR1 is WSHSY, CDR2 SAAADI, per germline. In nucleotides, the CDR3 is TGCGCCAGTCAGGGGAGCAATCAGCCCCAGCATTTT. Residues: CASQGSNQPQHF.

The rearrangement joins TRBV28 to TRBJ1-1, with 8 bases lining up with TRBD1. The V gene's germline CDR1 is MDHEN and CDR2 SYDVKM. This CDR3 spans 22 amino acids. With 2 bases clipped from V and 0 bases from J, the junction kept 23 bases outside the gene matches. Here the CDR3 reads CASSLRWQYYSPGTGMNTEAFF. The CDR3 DNA reads as TGTGCCAGCAGTTTACGGTGGCAATATTATAGTCCCGGGACAGGTATGAACACTGAAGCTTTCTTT. Filled out from reference TRBV28 and TRBJ1-1, the complete variable domain reads DVKVTQSSRYLVKRTGEKVFLECVQDMDHENMFWYRQDPGLGLRLIYFSYDVKMKEKGDIPEGYSVSREKKERFSLILESASTNQTSMYLCASSLRWQYYSPGTGMNTEAFFGQGTRLTVV.

The rearrangement links TRBV3-1 (or the pseudogene TRBV3-2) to TRBJ1-1; 7 nucleotides agree with TRBD1. Germline CDR1 is LGHDT and CDR2 is YNNKEL (reference sequence). The CDR3 loop spans 13 amino acids. The V segment lost 2 bases and the J segment 7 bases; nucleotides outside the gene matches: 4. CDR3 residues: CASSQRGQVEAFF. DNA for the CDR3: TGTGCCAGCAGCCAACGAGGACAGGTTGAAGCTTTCTTT.

The CDR3 reads CASSVAGNPYEQYF. The CDR3 DNA reads as TGTGCCAGCAGCGTAGCAGGGAATCCCTACGAGCAGTACTTC. This chain uses TRBV9 with TRBJ2-7; perhaps TRBD1 as D (5 bases). V was cut by 0 bases and J by 2 bases, with 9 bases left in between. Germline values: CDR1 SGDLS, CDR2 YYNGEE. This CDR3 has 14 residues.

CDR3 in DNA: TGTGCCAGCAGCAATCGACTAGCGAGTGAGCAGTTCTTC. Its translation: CASSNRLASEQFF. V is TRBV7-3 and J is TRBJ2-1; 8 bases fit TRBD2. The CDR3 totals 13 residues. Per the germline V gene, CDR1 is SGHTA and CDR2 is FQGTGA. V gave up 5 bases and J gave up 9 bases; unmatched junction bases: 6.

V is TRBV9 and J is TRBJ1-3; D ambiguous. The CDR3 has 15 residues. Trimming removed 4 bases at V and 3 bases at J, with 14 bases between. CDR1 and CDR2 from the germline V gene are SGDLS and YYNGEE. The CDR3, as DNA: TGTGCCAGCAGCCTCGGGGAGTCTCATGGAAACACCATATATTTT. Protein product: CASSLGESHGNTIYF.